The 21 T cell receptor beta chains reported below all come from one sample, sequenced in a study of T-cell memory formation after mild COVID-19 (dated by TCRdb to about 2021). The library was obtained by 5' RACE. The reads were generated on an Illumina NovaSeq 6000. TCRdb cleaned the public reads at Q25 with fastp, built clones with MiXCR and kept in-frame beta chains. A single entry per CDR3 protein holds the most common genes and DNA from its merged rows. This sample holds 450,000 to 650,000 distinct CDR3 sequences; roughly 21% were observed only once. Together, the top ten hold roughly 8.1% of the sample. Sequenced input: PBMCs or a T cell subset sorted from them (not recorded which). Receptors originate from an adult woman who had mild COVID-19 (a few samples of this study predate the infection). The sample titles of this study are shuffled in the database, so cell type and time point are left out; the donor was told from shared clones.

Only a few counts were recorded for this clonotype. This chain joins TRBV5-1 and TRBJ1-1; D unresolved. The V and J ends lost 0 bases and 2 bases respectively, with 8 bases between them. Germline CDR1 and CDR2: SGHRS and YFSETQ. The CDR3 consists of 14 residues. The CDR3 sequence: CASSLGGYNTEAFF. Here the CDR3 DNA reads TGCGCCAGCAGCTTGGGCGGGTATAACACTGAAGCTTTCTTT.

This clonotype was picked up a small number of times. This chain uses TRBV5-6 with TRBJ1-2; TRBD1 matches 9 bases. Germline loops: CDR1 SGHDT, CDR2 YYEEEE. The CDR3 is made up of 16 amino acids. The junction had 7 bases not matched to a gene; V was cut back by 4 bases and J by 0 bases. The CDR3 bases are TGTGCCAGCAGCCGGGACAGGGCGGGAGCTAACTATGGCTACACCTTC. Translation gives CASSRDRAGANYGYTF.

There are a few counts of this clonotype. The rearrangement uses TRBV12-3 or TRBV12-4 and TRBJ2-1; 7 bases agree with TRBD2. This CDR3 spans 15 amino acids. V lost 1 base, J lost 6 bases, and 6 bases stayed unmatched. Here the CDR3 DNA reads TGTGCCAGCAGTTTAGGAGCGGGGACGATCAATGAGCAGTTCTTC. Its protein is CASSLGAGTINEQFF.

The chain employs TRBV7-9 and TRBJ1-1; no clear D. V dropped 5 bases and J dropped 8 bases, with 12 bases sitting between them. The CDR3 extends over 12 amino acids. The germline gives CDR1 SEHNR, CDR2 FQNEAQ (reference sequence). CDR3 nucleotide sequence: TGTGCCAGCAGCCTCAGTGTGAAGGAAGCTTTCTTT. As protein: CASSLSVKEAFF.

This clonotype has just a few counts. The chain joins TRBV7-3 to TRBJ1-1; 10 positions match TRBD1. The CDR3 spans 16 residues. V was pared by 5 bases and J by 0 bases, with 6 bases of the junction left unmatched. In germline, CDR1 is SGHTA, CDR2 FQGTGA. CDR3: CASSPRTGGLNTEAFF. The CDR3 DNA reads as TGTGCCAGCAGCCCACGGACAGGGGGATTGAACACTGAAGCTTTCTTT.

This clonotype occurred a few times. CDR3 protein: CASSLRPGGGDEQFF. The CDR3 coding sequence is TGTGCCAGCAGTCTCCGGCCAGGGGGCGGGGATGAGCAGTTCTTC. V usage is TRBV12-3 or TRBV12-4 and J usage is TRBJ2-1; 8 positions match TRBD1. Unmatched junction bases numbered 11, after V lost 5 bases and J lost 8 bases. The CDR3 contains 15 residues.

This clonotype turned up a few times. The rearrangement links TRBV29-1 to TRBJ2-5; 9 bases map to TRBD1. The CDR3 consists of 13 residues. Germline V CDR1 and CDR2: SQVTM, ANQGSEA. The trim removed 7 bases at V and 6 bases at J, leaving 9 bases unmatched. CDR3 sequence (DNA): TGCAGCGGGGAAACAGGGGGCGTAAAGACCCAGTACTTC. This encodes CSGETGGVKTQYF.

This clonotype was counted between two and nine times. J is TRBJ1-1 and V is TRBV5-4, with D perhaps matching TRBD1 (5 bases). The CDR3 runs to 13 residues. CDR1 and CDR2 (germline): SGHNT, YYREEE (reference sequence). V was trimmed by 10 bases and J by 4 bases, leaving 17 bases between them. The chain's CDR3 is CASEGRAGTEAFF. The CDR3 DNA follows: TGTGCCTCGGAAGGCAGGGCCGGCACTGAAGCTTTCTTT.

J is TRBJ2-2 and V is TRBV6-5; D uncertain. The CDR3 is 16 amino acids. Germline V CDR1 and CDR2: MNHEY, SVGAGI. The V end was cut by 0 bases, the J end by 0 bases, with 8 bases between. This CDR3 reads CASSYSHYPNTGELFF. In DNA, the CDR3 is TGTGCCAGCAGTTACTCGCACTACCCGAACACCGGGGAGCTGTTTTTT.

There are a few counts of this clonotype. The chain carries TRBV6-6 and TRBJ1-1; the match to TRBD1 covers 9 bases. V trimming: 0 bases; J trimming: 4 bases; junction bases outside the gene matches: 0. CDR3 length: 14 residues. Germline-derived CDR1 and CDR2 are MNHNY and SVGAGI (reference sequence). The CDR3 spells CASSYSTGGTEAFF. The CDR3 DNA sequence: TGTGCCAGCAGTTACTCGACAGGGGGCACTGAAGCTTTCTTT.

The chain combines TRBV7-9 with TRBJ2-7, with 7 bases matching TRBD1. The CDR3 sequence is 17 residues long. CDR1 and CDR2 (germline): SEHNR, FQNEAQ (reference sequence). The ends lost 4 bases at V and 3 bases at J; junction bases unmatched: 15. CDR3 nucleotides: TGTGCCAGCAGCTATATTTCAAAGACAGGGACCCACTACGAGCAGTACTTC. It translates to CASSYISKTGTHYEQYF.

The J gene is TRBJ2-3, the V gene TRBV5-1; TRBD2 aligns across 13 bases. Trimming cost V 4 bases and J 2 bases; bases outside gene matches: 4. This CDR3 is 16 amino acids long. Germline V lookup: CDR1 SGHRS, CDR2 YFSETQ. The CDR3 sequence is CASSHGTSGNTDTQYF. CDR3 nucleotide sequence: TGCGCCAGCAGCCACGGGACTAGCGGGAACACAGATACGCAGTATTTT.

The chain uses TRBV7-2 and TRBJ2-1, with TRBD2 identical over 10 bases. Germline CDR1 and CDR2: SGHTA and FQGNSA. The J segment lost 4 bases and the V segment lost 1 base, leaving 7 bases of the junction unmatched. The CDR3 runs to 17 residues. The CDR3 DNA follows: TGTGCCAGCAGCTTAGGCCGGACTAGCGGATCGTACAATGAGCAGTTCTTC. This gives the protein CASSLGRTSGSYNEQFF.

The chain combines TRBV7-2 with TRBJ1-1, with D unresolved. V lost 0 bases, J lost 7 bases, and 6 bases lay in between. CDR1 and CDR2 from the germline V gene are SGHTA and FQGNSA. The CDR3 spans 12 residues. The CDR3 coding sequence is TGTGCCAGCAGCTTAGCAGGAATTGAAGCTTTCTTT. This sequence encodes CASSLAGIEAFF. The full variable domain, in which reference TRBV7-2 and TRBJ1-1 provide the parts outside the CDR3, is GAGVSQSPSNKVTEKGKDVELRCDPISGHTALYWYRQSLGQGLEFLIYFQGNSAPDKSGLPSDRFSAERTGGSVSTLTIQRTQQEDSAVYLCASSLAGIEAFFGQGTRLTVV.

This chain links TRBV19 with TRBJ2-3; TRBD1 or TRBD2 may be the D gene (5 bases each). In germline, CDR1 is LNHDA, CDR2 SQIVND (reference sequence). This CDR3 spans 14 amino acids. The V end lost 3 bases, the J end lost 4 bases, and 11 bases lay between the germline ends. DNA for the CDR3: TGTGCCAGTAGTATCCCGTGGGGGTCAGATACGCAGTATTTT. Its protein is CASSIPWGSDTQYF.

CDR3 coding DNA: TGTGCCAGCAGCAGGACGAACACTGAAGCTTTCTTT. The encoded protein is CASSRTNTEAFF. J is TRBJ1-1 and V is TRBV3-1; no clear D gene. Germline CDR1 is LGHDT and CDR2 is YNNKEL (reference sequence). The CDR3 extends over 12 amino acids. V was clipped by 5 bases and J by 1 base, with 5 bases between them.

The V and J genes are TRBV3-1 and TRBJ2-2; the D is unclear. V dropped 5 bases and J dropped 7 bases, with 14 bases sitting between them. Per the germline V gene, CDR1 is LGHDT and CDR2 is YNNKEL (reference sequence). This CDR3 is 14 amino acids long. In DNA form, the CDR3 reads TGTGCCAGCAGCTTCTTAGGGCCCGGCGGGGAGCTGTTTTTT. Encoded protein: CASSFLGPGGELFF.

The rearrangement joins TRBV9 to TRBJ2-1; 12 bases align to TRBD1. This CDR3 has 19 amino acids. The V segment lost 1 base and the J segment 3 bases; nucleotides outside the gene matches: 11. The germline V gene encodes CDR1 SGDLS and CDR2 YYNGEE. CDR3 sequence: CASSVSVGTGGKDYNEQFF. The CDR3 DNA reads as TGTGCCAGCAGCGTATCGGTCGGGACAGGGGGCAAGGACTACAATGAGCAGTTCTTC. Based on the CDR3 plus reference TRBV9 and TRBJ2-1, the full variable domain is DSGVTQTPKHLITATGQRVTLRCSPRSGDLSVYWYQQSLDQGLQFLIQYYNGEERAKGNILERFSAQQFPDLHSELNLSSLELGDSALYFCASSVSVGTGGKDYNEQFFGPGTRLTVL.

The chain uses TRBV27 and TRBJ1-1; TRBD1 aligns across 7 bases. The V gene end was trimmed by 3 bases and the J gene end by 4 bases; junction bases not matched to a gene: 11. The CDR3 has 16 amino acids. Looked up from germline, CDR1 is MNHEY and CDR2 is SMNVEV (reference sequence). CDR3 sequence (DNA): TGTGCCAGCAGTTTTGGAGGAGGGACAGTCTCCACTGAAGCTTTCTTT. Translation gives CASSFGGGTVSTEAFF.

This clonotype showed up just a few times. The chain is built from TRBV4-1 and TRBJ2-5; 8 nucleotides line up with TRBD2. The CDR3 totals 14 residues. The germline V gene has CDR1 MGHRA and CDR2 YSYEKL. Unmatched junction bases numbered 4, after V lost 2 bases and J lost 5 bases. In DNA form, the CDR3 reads TGCGCCAGCAGCCAAACAGCGGGAGTGGAGACCCAGTACTTC. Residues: CASSQTAGVETQYF.

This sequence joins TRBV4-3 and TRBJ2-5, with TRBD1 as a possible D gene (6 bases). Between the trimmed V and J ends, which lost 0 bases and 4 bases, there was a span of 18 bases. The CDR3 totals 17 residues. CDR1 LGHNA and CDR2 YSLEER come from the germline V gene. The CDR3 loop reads CASSQEEPGHAGETQYF. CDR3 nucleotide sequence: TGCGCCAGCAGCCAAGAGGAACCGGGACATGCAGGAGAGACCCAGTACTTC.